One TCR beta chain is described in this entry. Its specificity is unknown. Researchers ran the PCR with 60 Vbeta and 13 Jbeta primers. In the original analysis: As a later analysis found, there were 82 million or so unique TCR beta chains, of which some 10 million were shared. Clones were sequenced by immunoSEQ multiplex PCR, and TCRdb holds only the in-frame ones, with some missing. That table furnishes V, J and clone size, whereas the DNA furnished D and trimming. The table includes hundreds of thousands of clones, 65% to 80% detected once. This entry is derived from a study of cytomegalovirus exposure and HLA in healthy donors. Findings and caveats of the study: Generally TCR sequences proved uncommon, though certain public TCRs appeared in numerous donors.

This CDR3 has 13 amino acids. Between the trimmed V and J ends, which lost 7 bases and 4 bases, there was a span of 13 bases. Germline values: CDR1 SGHRS, CDR2 YFSETQ. The material sequenced was PBMCs. The V call is TRBV5-1, the J call TRBJ2-3; maybe TRBD2 (6 bases). The TCR was taken from a man aged 40-55 years in good health and CMV-seronegative. The CDR3 DNA follows: TGCGCCAGCGGTACGGGGGATGCAGATACGCAGTATTTT. It codes for CASGTGDADTQYF.